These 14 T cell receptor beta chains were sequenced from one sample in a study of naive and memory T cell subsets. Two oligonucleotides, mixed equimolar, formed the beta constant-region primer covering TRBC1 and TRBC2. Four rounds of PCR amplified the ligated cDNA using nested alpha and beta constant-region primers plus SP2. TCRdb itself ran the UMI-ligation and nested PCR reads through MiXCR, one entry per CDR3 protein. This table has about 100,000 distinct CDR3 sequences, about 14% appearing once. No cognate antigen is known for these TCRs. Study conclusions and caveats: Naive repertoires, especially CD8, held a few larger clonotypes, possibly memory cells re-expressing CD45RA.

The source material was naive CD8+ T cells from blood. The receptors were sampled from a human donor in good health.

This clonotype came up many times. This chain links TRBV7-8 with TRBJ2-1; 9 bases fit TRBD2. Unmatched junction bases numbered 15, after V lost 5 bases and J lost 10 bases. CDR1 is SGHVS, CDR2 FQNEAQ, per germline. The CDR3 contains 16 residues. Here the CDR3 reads CASSPGVGLAGPEQFF. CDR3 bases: TGTGCCAGCAGCCCCGGAGTAGGGCTAGCGGGACCAGAGCAGTTCTTC.

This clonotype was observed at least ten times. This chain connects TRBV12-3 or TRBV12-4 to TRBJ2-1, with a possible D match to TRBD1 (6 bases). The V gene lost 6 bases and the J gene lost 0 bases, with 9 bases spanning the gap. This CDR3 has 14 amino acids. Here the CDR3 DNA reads TGTGCCAGCAGCTTCAGGGGCTCCTACAATGAGCAGTTCTTC. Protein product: CASSFRGSYNEQFF.

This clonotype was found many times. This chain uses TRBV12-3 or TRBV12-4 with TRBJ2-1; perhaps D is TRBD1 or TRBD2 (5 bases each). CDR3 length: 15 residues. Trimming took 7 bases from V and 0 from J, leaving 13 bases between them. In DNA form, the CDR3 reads TGTGCCAGCAATCGGGGCGTTAGCTCCTACAATGAGCAGTTCTTC. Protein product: CASNRGVSSYNEQFF.

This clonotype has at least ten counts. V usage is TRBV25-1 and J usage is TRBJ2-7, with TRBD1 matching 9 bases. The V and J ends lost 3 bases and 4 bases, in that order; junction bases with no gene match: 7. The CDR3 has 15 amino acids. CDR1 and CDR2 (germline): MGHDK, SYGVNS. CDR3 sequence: CASSDWGQGGYEQYF. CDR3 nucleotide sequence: TGTGCCAGCAGTGATTGGGGACAGGGTGGTTACGAGCAGTACTTC.

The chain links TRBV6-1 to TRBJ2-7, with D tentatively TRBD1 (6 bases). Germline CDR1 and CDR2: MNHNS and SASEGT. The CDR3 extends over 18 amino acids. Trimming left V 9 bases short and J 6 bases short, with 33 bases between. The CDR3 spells CASPNPYFDRDMGSEQYF. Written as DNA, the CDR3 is TGTGCCAGTCCGAATCCCTACTTTGACCGGGACATGGGGAGCGAGCAGTACTTC.

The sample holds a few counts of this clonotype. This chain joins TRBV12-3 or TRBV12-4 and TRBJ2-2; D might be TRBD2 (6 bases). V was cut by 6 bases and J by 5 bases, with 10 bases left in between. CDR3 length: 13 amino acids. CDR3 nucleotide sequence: TGTGCCAGCAGGTCACTAGCAACCGGGGAGCTGTTTTTT. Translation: CASRSLATGELFF.

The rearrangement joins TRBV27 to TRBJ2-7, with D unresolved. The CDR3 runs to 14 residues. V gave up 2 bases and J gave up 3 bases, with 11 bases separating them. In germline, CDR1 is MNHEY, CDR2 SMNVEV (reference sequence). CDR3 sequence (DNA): TGTGCCAGCAGTTTAAGTTGGCAGATCTACGAGCAGTACTTC. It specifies CASSLSWQIYEQYF.

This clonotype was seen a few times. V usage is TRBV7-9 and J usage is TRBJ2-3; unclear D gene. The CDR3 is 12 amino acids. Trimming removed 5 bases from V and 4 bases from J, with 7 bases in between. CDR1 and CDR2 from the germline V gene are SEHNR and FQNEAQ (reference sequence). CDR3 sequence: CASSRSSDTQYF. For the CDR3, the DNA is TGTGCCAGCAGCCGTTCCTCAGATACGCAGTATTTT.

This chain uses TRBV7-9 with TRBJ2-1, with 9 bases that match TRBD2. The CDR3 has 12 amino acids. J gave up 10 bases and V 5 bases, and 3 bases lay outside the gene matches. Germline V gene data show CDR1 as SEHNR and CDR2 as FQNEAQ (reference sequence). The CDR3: CASSHGLAEQFF. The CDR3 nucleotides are TGTGCCAGCAGCCACGGACTAGCGGAGCAGTTCTTC.

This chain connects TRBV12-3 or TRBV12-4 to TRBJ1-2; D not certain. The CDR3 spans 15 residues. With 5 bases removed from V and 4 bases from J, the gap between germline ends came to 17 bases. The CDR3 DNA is TGTGCCAGCAGTCCCCGACGCAACCCGGCCTATGGCTACACCTTC. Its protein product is CASSPRRNPAYGYTF.

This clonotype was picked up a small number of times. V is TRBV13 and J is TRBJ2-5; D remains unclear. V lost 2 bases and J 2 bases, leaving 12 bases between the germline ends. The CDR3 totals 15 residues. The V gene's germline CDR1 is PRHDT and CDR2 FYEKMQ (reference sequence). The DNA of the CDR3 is TGTGCCAGCAGCTTAACTGTTTCAGTTCAAGAGACCCAGTACTTC. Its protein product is CASSLTVSVQETQYF.

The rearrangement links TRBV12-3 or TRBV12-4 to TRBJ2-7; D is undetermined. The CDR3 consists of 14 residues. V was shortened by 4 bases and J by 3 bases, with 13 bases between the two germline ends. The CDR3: CASSSSEQDYEQYF. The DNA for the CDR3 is TGTGCCAGCAGTTCGTCAGAGCAGGACTACGAGCAGTACTTC.

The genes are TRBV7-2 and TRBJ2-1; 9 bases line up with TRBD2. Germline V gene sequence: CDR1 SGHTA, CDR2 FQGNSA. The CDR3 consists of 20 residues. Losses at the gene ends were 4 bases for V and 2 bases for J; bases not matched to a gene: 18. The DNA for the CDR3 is TGTGCCAGCAGCTCCCCCGCGGGGGGGCCCCGAAGCGGAACCTACAATGAGCAGTTCTTC. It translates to CASSSPAGGPRSGTYNEQFF.

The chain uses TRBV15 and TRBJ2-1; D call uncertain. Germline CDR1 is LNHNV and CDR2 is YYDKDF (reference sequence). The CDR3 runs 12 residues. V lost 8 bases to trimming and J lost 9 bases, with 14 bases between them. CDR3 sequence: CATAVGTGEQFF. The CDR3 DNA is TGTGCCACCGCGGTGGGTACCGGTGAGCAGTTCTTC.